This TCR beta chain was obtained from a study of blood T cell repertoires in COVID-19. V lost 5 bases and J lost 10; bases outside the gene matches: 14. This CDR3 is 16 amino acids long. The germline gives CDR1 SGHTA, CDR2 FQGNSA. Study processing details: Reference gene primer amplification in the assay estimated nucleated cell counts. Profiling relied on immunoSEQ multiplex PCR, and the TCRdb table lists in-frame clones only, not all of them. That table furnishes V, J and clone size, whereas the DNA furnished D and trimming. The repertoire has about 34,000 clones, less than 85% of them found once; the top ten carry more than 12%.

Sequenced sample: peripheral blood. This sequence originates from a human donor with acute or convalescent COVID-19. The donor label of this sample is uncertain. This chain joins TRBV7-2 and TRBJ2-1; TRBD2 agrees at 10 bases. In DNA form, the CDR3 reads TGTGCCAGCAGCGGAGGCACAGCGGGAGGGCCCCAGGAGCAGTTCTTC. Translation gives CASSGGTAGGPQEQFF. Together with reference TRBV7-2 and TRBJ2-1, the CDR3 gives the full variable domain: GAGVSQSPSNKVTEKGKDVELRCDPISGHTALYWYRQSLGQGLEFLIYFQGNSAPDKSGLPSDRFSAERTGGSVSTLTIQRTQQEDSAVYLCASSGGTAGGPQEQFFGPGTRLTVL.